The source of this T cell receptor beta chain is a study of tumor-infiltrating lymphocytes in localized non-small cell lung cancer. The CDR3 sequence is 17 residues long. Germline CDR1 SGHRS, CDR2 YFSETQ. V shed 2 bases, J shed 3 bases, and the junction held 8 bases outside the gene matches. Clones were read by immunoSEQ multiplex PCR, and TCRdb kept only the in-frame ones, dropping some. The sample lists over 15,000 clones; 65% to 85% were seen once. Source material: lung tumor tissue. The chain carries TRBV5-1 and TRBJ2-3; 11 positions agree with TRBD2. This clonotype originated in a human donor with non-small cell lung cancer. CDR3 nucleotide sequence: TGCGCCAGCAGCTTAGGTAGCGGGGGGGCCAAGACAGATACGCAGTATTTT. Translating gives CASSLGSGGAKTDTQYF.